These 15 T cell receptor beta chains came from one sample sequenced in a study of vaccination and CD4 T cells after COVID-19. Treatment: 10-day PBMC culture with coronavirus spike peptide pools or control peptides (ViraFEST assay). Cultured CD4+ T-cell DNA underwent Oncomine TCR Beta short-read sequencing. Using its own MiXCR run on the PCR reads, TCRdb lists one record per CDR3 protein. The table records approximately 12,000 distinct CDR3 sequences, about 47% of them present only once. These receptors have no known antigen. Sequences were obtained from CD4+ T cells from blood, cultured in vitro. These receptors were taken from a human donor who had recovered from COVID-19.

This clonotype was detected only a few times. The chain links TRBV2 to TRBJ1-2; 7 bases fit TRBD1. The CDR3 is 14 amino acids. Per the germline V gene, CDR1 is SNHLY and CDR2 is FYNNEI. The junction had 4 bases not matched to a gene; V was cut back by 5 bases and J by 1 base. The CDR3 DNA is TGTGCCAGCAGTTATAGACAGGGTAACTATGGCTACACCTTC. It translates to CASSYRQGNYGYTF.

The chain is built from TRBV11-2 and TRBJ2-3, with D uncertain. The germline gives CDR1 SGHAT, CDR2 FQNNGV. This CDR3 has 15 residues. V was shortened by 5 bases and J by 0 bases, with 12 bases between the two germline ends. CDR3 nucleotides: TGTGCCAGCAGCCGCCAAACACGAAGCACAGATACGCAGTATTTT. It codes for CASSRQTRSTDTQYF.

CDR3 protein: CSATSLAGKTDTQYF. The CDR3 region has the DNA TGCAGTGCCACCTCACTAGCGGGGAAGACAGATACGCAGTATTTT. The rearrangement joins TRBV20-1 to TRBJ2-3; 10 bases agree with TRBD2. Per the germline V gene, CDR1 is DFQATT and CDR2 is SNEGSKA (reference sequence). The CDR3 extends over 15 amino acids. V dropped 6 bases and J dropped 3; count of bases not matched to a gene: 9.

This clonotype showed up just a few times. V is TRBV20-1 and J is TRBJ1-1, with 7 positions matching TRBD1. The CDR3 spans 15 residues. Unmatched junction bases numbered 7, after V lost 3 bases and J lost 0 bases. Germline V gene sequence: CDR1 DFQATT, CDR2 SNEGSKA (reference sequence). The CDR3 loop reads CSARRAGGMNTEAFF. CDR3 bases: TGCAGTGCTAGGCGGGCAGGGGGGATGAACACTGAAGCTTTCTTT.

The chain joins TRBV7-6 to TRBJ1-2; no clear D. Germline assignment: CDR1 SGHVS and CDR2 FNYEAQ. Trimming pared 6 bases from V and 1 base from J, leaving 9 bases between. This CDR3 has 13 residues. As DNA, the CDR3 is TGTGCCAGCAGGAGGGCGGATAACTATGGCTACACCTTC. Translated, it gives CASRRADNYGYTF.

A few counts support this clonotype. This rearrangement joins TRBV30 to TRBJ1-1, with a possible D match to TRBD1 (5 bases). CDR1 is GTSNPN, CDR2 SVGIG, per germline (reference sequence). This CDR3 spans 13 amino acids. CDR3 coding DNA: TGTTCAAATAGGGGACTAAGGAACACTGAAGCTTTCTTT. Amino acids: CSNRGLRNTEAFF.

The gene calls are TRBV5-1 and TRBJ1-1; TRBD1 might be the D (5 bases). The CDR3 consists of 14 residues. The V end was cut by 2 bases, the J end by 1 base, with 9 bases between. The V gene's germline CDR1 is SGHRS and CDR2 YFSETQ. The CDR3 sequence is CASSFRGGNTEAFF. The CDR3 region has the DNA TGCGCCAGCAGCTTTCGGGGGGGGAACACTGAAGCTTTCTTT.

The genes are TRBV7-9 and TRBJ1-2; TRBD1 aligns across 7 bases. V shed 3 bases and J 8 bases; nucleotides not matched to a gene: 6. Germline V gene data show CDR1 as SEHNR and CDR2 as FQNEAQ (reference sequence). This CDR3 is 13 amino acids long. In nucleotides, the CDR3 is TGTGCCAGCAGCTTTCGGACAGGAGGCGGCTACACCTTC. It codes for CASSFRTGGGYTF.

CDR3 nucleotide sequence: TGTGCCAGCCGGGAGGATGCGGGGACCTACGAGCAGTACTTC. Protein sequence: CASREDAGTYEQYF. This chain links TRBV6-2 or TRBV6-3 with TRBJ2-7; TRBD2 matches at 7 bases. The junction had 9 bases not matched to a gene; V was cut back by 8 bases and J by 2 bases. CDR1 MNHEY and CDR2 SVGEGT come from the germline V gene. This CDR3 region has 14 residues.

This clonotype appeared a few times. The chain carries TRBV6-5 and TRBJ2-7; D is uncertain. Per the germline V gene, CDR1 is MNHEY and CDR2 is SVGAGI. The CDR3 is 13 amino acids. The V and J ends lost 2 bases and 3 bases respectively, with 8 bases between them. CDR3 sequence (DNA): TGTGCCAGCAGTTACCGCGCCGGCTACGAGCAGTACTTC. Translating it yields CASSYRAGYEQYF.

In DNA form, the CDR3 reads TGTGCCAGTAGTAGGAGGGAAGCTAACTATGGCTACACCTTC. Translation gives CASSRREANYGYTF. The chain employs TRBV19 and TRBJ1-2; D unresolved. The V end was cut by 4 bases, the J end by 0 bases, with 9 bases between. The V gene's germline CDR1 is LNHDA and CDR2 SQIVND (reference sequence). The CDR3 length is 14 residues.

Only one count was recorded for this clonotype. The chain recombines TRBV7-9 with TRBJ2-5; 8 nucleotides align to TRBD2. With V trimmed by 4 bases and J by 2 bases, 6 bases remained unmatched. This CDR3 has 15 amino acids. Germline V CDR1 and CDR2: SEHNR, FQNEAQ (reference sequence). CDR3 residues: CASSSRGGNQETQYF. CDR3 sequence (DNA): TGTGCCAGCAGCTCTCGGGGGGGGAATCAAGAGACCCAGTACTTC. The full variable domain, rest sourced from reference TRBV7-9 and TRBJ2-5, is DTGVSQNPRHKITKRGQNVTFRCDPISEHNRLYWYRQTLGQGPEFLTYFQNEAQLEKSRLLSDRFSAERPKGSFSTLEIQRTEQGDSAMYLCASSSRGGNQETQYFGPGTRLLVL.

The chain links TRBV30 to TRBJ1-5; 9 bases are shared with TRBD1. Germline loops: CDR1 GTSNPN, CDR2 SVGIG (reference sequence). Trimming at V came to 3 bases and at J to 2 bases, leaving 2 bases not matched to a gene. The CDR3 has 14 amino acids. The CDR3 coding sequence is TGTGCCTGGAGCAGGACAGGGGGCAATCAGCCCCAGCATTTT. It encodes CAWSRTGGNQPQHF.

This clonotype has just a few counts. V usage is TRBV20-1 and J usage is TRBJ1-2; D uncertain. Germline CDR1 reads DFQATT; CDR2 reads SNEGSKA (reference sequence). CDR3 length: 16 residues. Trimming cost V 3 bases and J 1 base, with 18 bases left between them. DNA of the CDR3: TGCAGTGCTAGTCACCTCATATTCCATCTTAACTATGGCTACACCTTC. Translated: CSASHLIFHLNYGYTF.

This clonotype was counted a few times. This rearrangement joins TRBV14 to TRBJ1-1; 11 bases line up with TRBD1. CDR1 and CDR2 (germline): SGHDN, FVKESK. CDR3 length equals 17 residues. V dropped 5 bases and J dropped 5; count of bases not matched to a gene: 13. The CDR3 sequence is CASSYPGQGVSGTEAFF. CDR3 nucleotides: TGTGCCAGCAGCTACCCGGGACAGGGGGTGTCGGGGACTGAAGCTTTCTTT.